The clone carrying this T cell receptor beta chain was seen more than once but under ten times. The sample comes from a study of response to subunit inactivated influenza vaccine. TCRdb recomputed calls from the RT-PCR reads with MiXCR, one row per CDR3 protein. The profile shows hundreds of thousands of distinct CDR3 sequences, about 25% of them singletons. The CDR3 sequence is 15 residues long. The V end lost 0 bases, the J end lost 2 bases, and 8 bases lay between the germline ends. Germline values: CDR1 MNHNS, CDR2 SASEGT. This chain joins TRBV6-1 and TRBJ1-5; D gene ambiguous. This clonotype was sampled from a man between 50 and 59 years old who received an inactivated influenza vaccine. The sample here was CD4+ T cells sorted from PBMCs, taken more than 4 days after vaccination. DNA of the CDR3: TGTGCCAGCAGTGAAGCGCTACGGGGCAATCAGCCCCAGCATTTT. Translated: CASSEALRGNQPQHF.